Below are 26 T cell receptor beta chains sequenced from a single sample in a study of blood T cell repertoires in COVID-19. TCRdb keeps only in-frame clones here, not all; method: immunoSEQ multiplex PCR. Altogether 95,000 or so clones are present, around nine tenths being singletons, with the ten largest covering under 3.5%. Sequenced material: peripheral blood. Source of these receptors: a woman aged 70-85 years with acute or convalescent COVID-19.

This clone was counted a few times. The rearrangement joins TRBV7-9 to TRBJ1-2, with 12 nucleotides matching TRBD1. Germline loops: CDR1 SEHNR, CDR2 FQNEAQ (reference sequence). Trimming removed 1 base from V and 7 bases from J; junction bases left unmatched: 4. The CDR3 runs 15 residues. DNA for the CDR3: TGTGCCAGCAGCTTAGGGGGACAGGGGGCGAGTGGCTACACCTTC. Its protein product is CASSLGGQGASGYTF.

Worth noting for this clone: Other DNA variants within this sample encode the same CDR3. The gene calls are TRBV3-1 (or the pseudogene TRBV3-2) and TRBJ2-1; 11 positions agree with TRBD2. CDR3 size: 16 residues. Germline assignment: CDR1 LGHDT and CDR2 YNNKEL (reference sequence). V trimming: 3 bases; J trimming: 7 bases; junction bases outside the gene matches: 8. CDR3 DNA: TGTGCCAGCAGCCAGGATCTAGCGGGAGGTTCAAATGAGCAGTTCTTC. Translating gives CASSQDLAGGSNEQFF.

The V and J genes are TRBV14 and TRBJ1-4; 10 nucleotides agree with TRBD1. CDR1 is SGHDN, CDR2 FVKESK, per germline. With 1 base clipped from V and 7 bases from J, the junction kept 18 bases outside the gene matches. This CDR3 has 20 amino acids. The CDR3 DNA follows: TGTGCCAGCAGCCAAGGTCGATGGGACAGGGGAGTAAAAATGGGTGAAAAACTGTTTTTT. Its protein is CASSQGRWDRGVKMGEKLFF.

This clone occurred once. The CDR3 DNA is TGTGCCAGCAACCAGGGCAGGGGGCCCTACGAGCAGTACTTC. Amino acids: CASNQGRGPYEQYF. The chain uses TRBV6-5 and TRBJ2-7; 8 positions agree with TRBD1. The trim removed 7 bases at V and 2 bases at J, leaving 7 bases unmatched. Germline V CDR1 and CDR2: MNHEY, SVGAGI. The CDR3 is made up of 14 amino acids.

The gene calls are TRBV5-1 and TRBJ1-2; 10 bases match TRBD1. This CDR3 has 16 amino acids. Losses at the gene ends were 4 bases for V and 7 bases for J; bases not matched to a gene: 13. The germline CDR1 and CDR2 sequences are SGHRS and YFSETQ. Written as DNA, the CDR3 is TGCGCCAGCAGCCCCTGGGGACGGGACAGGGGAGGTGGCTACACCTTC. Translation gives CASSPWGRDRGGGYTF.

V usage is TRBV5-8 and J usage is TRBJ2-2, with TRBD2 as a possible D gene (6 bases). V was clipped by 1 base and J by 7 bases, with 17 bases between them. Looked up from germline, CDR1 is SGHTS and CDR2 is YDEGEE. This CDR3 is built from 16 residues. Written as DNA, the CDR3 is TGTGCCAGCAGCTTGTTCGTAGCGGTTGGCATCGGGGAGCTGTTTTTT. Amino acids: CASSLFVAVGIGELFF.

The sample holds one count of this clone. J is TRBJ1-3 and V is TRBV5-5; D not certain. V was shortened by 4 bases and J by 2 bases, with 10 bases between the two germline ends. The CDR3 has 14 residues. Germline lookup yields CDR1 SGHKS and CDR2 YYEKEE (reference sequence). The chain's CDR3 is CASSDTKAGNTIYF. In DNA form, the CDR3 reads TGTGCCAGCAGCGACACAAAGGCTGGAAACACCATATATTTT.

The chain uses TRBV3-1 (or the pseudogene TRBV3-2) and TRBJ2-1; a possible D gene is TRBD2 (5 bases). The CDR3 sequence is 16 residues long. Per germline, CDR1 LGHDT and CDR2 YNNKEL (reference sequence). Trimming left V 1 base short and J 7 bases short, with 17 bases between. CDR3 coding DNA: TGTGCCAGCAGCCAAGGTGGCCTAACGAGGAGGAATGAGCAGTTCTTC. Residues: CASSQGGLTRRNEQFF.

The genes are TRBV11-1 and TRBJ2-1; 7 nucleotides agree with TRBD1. CDR3 length: 15 amino acids. Per the germline V gene, CDR1 is SGHAT and CDR2 is FQDESV (reference sequence). With 1 base clipped from V and 4 bases from J, the junction kept 4 bases outside the gene matches. The CDR3 sequence is CASSLEGAAYNEQFF. The DNA of the CDR3 is TGTGCCAGCAGCTTAGAGGGGGCAGCGTACAATGAGCAGTTCTTC.

This chain joins TRBV7-8 and TRBJ2-1; D is possibly TRBD1 (6 bases). Germline CDR1 is SGHVS and CDR2 is FQNEAQ. Trimming took off 5 bases at V and 6 bases at J, with 14 bases between the two ends. The CDR3 covers 14 residues. The CDR3 here is CASSQTQGLNEQFF. CDR3 nucleotide sequence: TGTGCCAGCAGCCAAACACAGGGCCTCAATGAGCAGTTCTTC.

The gene calls are TRBV23-1 and TRBJ2-3; 11 bases map to TRBD2. TRBV23-1 is an ORF for which the function is uncertain. The CDR3 has 18 amino acids. The V gene end was trimmed by 3 bases and the J gene end by 0 bases; junction bases not matched to a gene: 8. In DNA, the CDR3 is TGCGCCAGCAGTCACCCCGGGACTAGCGGATGTAGCACAGATACGCAGTATTTT. Protein product: CASSHPGTSGCSTDTQYF.

The V gene is TRBV14, the J gene TRBJ1-4, with D perhaps TRBD1 (6 bases). V lost 5 bases and J lost 3, with 13 bases in between. Germline CDR1 is SGHDN and CDR2 is FVKESK. The CDR3 is 15 residues long. The CDR3 DNA reads as TGTGCCAGCAGCTCACAGGGAGGGTCTAATGAAAAACTGTTTTTT. Translation: CASSSQGGSNEKLFF. Filled out from reference TRBV14 and TRBJ1-4, the complete variable domain reads EAGVTQFPSHSVIEKGQTVTLRCDPISGHDNLYWYRRVMGKEIKFLLHFVKESKQDESGMPNNRFLAERTGGTYSTLKVQPAELEDSGVYFCASSSQGGSNEKLFFGSGTQLSVL.

The J gene is TRBJ2-4, the V gene TRBV15; D is uncertain. V was cut by 3 bases and J by 8 bases, with 14 bases left in between. The germline V gene has CDR1 LNHNV and CDR2 YYDKDF (reference sequence). The CDR3 runs to 14 residues. CDR3 nucleotides: TGTGCCACCAGCAGTCTTCACGATTTAGACATTCAGTACTTC. Protein product: CATSSLHDLDIQYF.

The chain couples TRBV7-2 to TRBJ2-7, with a possible D match to TRBD1 (5 bases). The CDR3 consists of 14 residues. The V gene lost 2 bases and the J gene lost 7 bases, with 15 bases spanning the gap. Germline V gene data show CDR1 as SGHTA and CDR2 as FQGNSA. This CDR3 reads CASSLSQGWGEQYV. The CDR3 bases are TGTGCCAGCAGCTTATCTCAGGGCTGGGGAGAGCAGTACGTC.

The CDR3 sequence: CASRSNLAGSTDTQYF. The CDR3 bases are TGCGCCAGCAGGTCGAATTTAGCGGGGAGCACAGATACGCAGTATTTT. V gene TRBV10-1 combines with J gene TRBJ2-3, with TRBD2 matching 8 bases. The CDR3 loop spans 16 amino acids. V trimming: 6 bases; J trimming: 0 bases; junction bases outside the gene matches: 8. Germline assignment: CDR1 WNHNN and CDR2 SYGVQD (reference sequence).

The DNA of the CDR3 is TGTGCCAGCTCACTACCCGGGACAGGGGCTGGCTACACCTTC. Translation gives CASSLPGTGAGYTF. The chain recombines TRBV18 with TRBJ1-2; 10 positions agree with TRBD1. Looked up from germline, CDR1 is KGHSH and CDR2 is LQKENI. This CDR3 contains 14 residues. Trimming took 4 bases from V and 7 from J; bases not matched to a gene: 6. The entire variable domain, with the rest obtained from reference TRBV18 and TRBJ1-2, is as follows: NAGVMQNPRHLVRRRGQEARLRCSPMKGHSHVYWYRQLPEEGLKFMVYLQKENIIDESGMPKERFSAEFPKEGPSILRIQQVVRGDSAAYFCASSLPGTGAGYTFGSGTRLTVV.

The V and J genes are TRBV15 and TRBJ2-1; 9 bases map to TRBD1. J gave up 4 bases and V 6 bases, and 10 bases lay outside the gene matches. The CDR3 consists of 16 residues. Per the germline V gene, CDR1 is LNHNV and CDR2 is YYDKDF (reference sequence). CDR3 nucleotides: TGTGCCACCAGACCAAAGGGACAGGGACTTTACAATGAGCAGTTCTTC. Its translation: CATRPKGQGLYNEQFF.

This clone was recorded once. The same CDR3 arises from other DNA sequences in this sample as well. The chain joins TRBV12-3 or TRBV12-4 to TRBJ1-2; D not resolved. The CDR3 sequence is 11 residues long. Trimming removed 6 bases from V and 5 bases from J, with 7 bases in between. The CDR3 nucleotides read TGTGCCAGCAGCCGCGGGTATGGCTACACCTTC. As protein: CASSRGYGYTF.

Comments on this clone: Compared with germline, one end of the junction differs, possibly owing to a read error. The rearrangement links TRBV3-1 (or the pseudogene TRBV3-2) to TRBJ2-1; 7 bases are shared with TRBD2. The CDR3 is made up of 13 amino acids. Germline V gene lookup returns CDR1 LGHDT and CDR2 YNNKEL (reference sequence). Here the CDR3 reads CASSQTSGLKTVF. CDR3 DNA: TGTGCCAGCAGCCAAACGTCGGGACTAAAAACGGTCTTC.

The CDR3 protein is CASSAQSGQGLSGRVNEQYF. Written as DNA, the CDR3 is TGTGCCAGCAGTGCGCAATCGGGACAGGGGCTGAGCGGGAGGGTGAACGAGCAGTACTTC. The J gene is TRBJ2-7, the V gene TRBV27; D may correspond to TRBD1 or TRBD2 (10 bases each). This CDR3 has 20 amino acids. V dropped 5 bases and J dropped 5 bases, with 34 bases sitting between them. Germline loops: CDR1 MNHEY, CDR2 SMNVEV (reference sequence).

The CDR3 nucleotides are TGTGCCAGCAGCTTAGACAGACCCAATCAGCCCCAGCATTTT. Translating gives CASSLDRPNQPQHF. The J gene is TRBJ1-5, the V gene TRBV7-9, with no clear D. This CDR3 spans 14 amino acids. Per the germline V gene, CDR1 is SEHNR and CDR2 is FQNEAQ (reference sequence). V was clipped by 1 base and J by 3 bases, with 7 bases between them. Full variable domain (missing parts from reference TRBV7-9 and TRBJ1-5): DTGVSQNPRHKITKRGQNVTFRCDPISEHNRLYWYRQTLGQGPEFLTYFQNEAQLEKSRLLSDRFSAERPKGSFSTLEIQRTEQGDSAMYLCASSLDRPNQPQHFGDGTRLSIL.

The chain couples TRBV7-2 to TRBJ2-1; weak D call: TRBD1 (6 bases). Germline loops: CDR1 SGHTA, CDR2 FQGNSA. CDR3 length: 16 amino acids. V lost 3 bases, J lost 4 bases, and 16 bases lay in between. The CDR3 nucleotides are TGTGCCAGCAGCTTGCCTCCGACAGGCCCTTACAATGAGCAGTTCTTC. The encoded protein is CASSLPPTGPYNEQFF. Using reference TRBV7-2 and TRBJ2-1 for the parts outside the CDR3, the full variable domain is GAGVSQSPSNKVTEKGKDVELRCDPISGHTALYWYRQSLGQGLEFLIYFQGNSAPDKSGLPSDRFSAERTGGSVSTLTIQRTQQEDSAVYLCASSLPPTGPYNEQFFGPGTRLTVL.

V is TRBV14 and J is TRBJ1-4; D is ambiguous. Per the germline V gene, CDR1 is SGHDN and CDR2 is FVKESK. This CDR3 comprises 15 residues. The germline V and J ends were trimmed by 1 base and 4 bases, with 10 bases remaining between them. CDR3 sequence reads: CASSQVAGYNEKLFF. Written as DNA, the CDR3 is TGTGCCAGCAGCCAAGTTGCGGGGTATAATGAAAAACTGTTTTTT.

The chain has TRBV6-5 and TRBJ1-4; possible D gene TRBD1, 6 bases. Trimming removed 5 bases from V and 2 bases from J, with 12 bases in between. The length of the CDR3 is 15 residues. Germline assignment: CDR1 MNHEY and CDR2 SVGAGI. The CDR3 spells CASSPGVLTNEKLFF. The DNA for the CDR3 is TGTGCCAGCAGTCCAGGGGTCCTGACTAATGAAAAACTGTTTTTT.

This clone has just one count. The chain uses TRBV27 and TRBJ1-5, with TRBD1 matching over 8 bases. Per germline, CDR1 MNHEY and CDR2 SMNVEV (reference sequence). This CDR3 has 16 amino acids. The J segment lost 2 bases and the V segment lost 4 bases, leaving 7 bases of the junction unmatched. The CDR3 DNA sequence: TGTGCCAGCAGTTCAAGACAGGGGAGAGGCAATCAGCCCCAGCATTTT. Translated: CASSSRQGRGNQPQHF.

This sequence joins TRBV19 and TRBJ2-3; D perhaps matches TRBD1 (6 bases). The V end was cut by 7 bases, the J end by 0 bases, with 17 bases between. The CDR3 sequence is 16 residues long. The germline gives CDR1 LNHDA, CDR2 SQIVND (reference sequence). For the CDR3, the DNA is TGTGCCAGTAATACCCCAGGGGCGACTAGCACAGATACGCAGTATTTT. Amino acid sequence: CASNTPGATSTDTQYF.